This T cell receptor beta chain came from a study of blood T cell repertoires in COVID-19. Background on the study: The analysed material was cDNA or gDNA that came from T cells, B-cell-depleted T cells, or PBMCs.

Profiling relied on immunoSEQ multiplex PCR, and the TCRdb table lists in-frame clones only, not all of them. The repertoire holds a few hundred thousand clones, with 70% to 90% as singletons. This clone has just one count. CDR1 and CDR2 (germline): MGHDK, SYGVNS. The germline V and J ends were trimmed by 4 bases and 7 bases, with 22 bases remaining between them. The CDR3 has 16 residues. Sequenced: PBMCs or T cells enriched from blood (not recorded which). The sequence came from a man aged 25 to 40 who had recovered from COVID-19. The chain uses TRBV25-1 and TRBJ1-2; D might be TRBD1 (6 bases). CDR3 sequence reads: CASSALGVNRVLGYTF. CDR3 nucleotides: TGTGCCAGCAGTGCCCTGGGGGTAAACAGGGTACTTGGCTACACCTTC.